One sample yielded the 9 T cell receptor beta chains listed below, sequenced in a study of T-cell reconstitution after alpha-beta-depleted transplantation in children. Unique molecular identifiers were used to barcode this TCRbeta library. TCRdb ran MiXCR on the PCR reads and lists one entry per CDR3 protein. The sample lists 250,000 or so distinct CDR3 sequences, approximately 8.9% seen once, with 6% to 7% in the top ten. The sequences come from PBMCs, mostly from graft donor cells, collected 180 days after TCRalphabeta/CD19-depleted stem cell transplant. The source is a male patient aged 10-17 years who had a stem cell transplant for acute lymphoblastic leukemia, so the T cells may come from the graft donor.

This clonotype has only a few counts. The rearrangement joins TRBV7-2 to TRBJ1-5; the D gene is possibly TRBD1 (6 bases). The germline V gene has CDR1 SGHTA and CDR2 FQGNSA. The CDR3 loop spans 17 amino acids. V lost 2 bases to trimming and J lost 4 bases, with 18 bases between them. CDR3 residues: CASSLFPPTGLNQPQHF. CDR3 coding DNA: TGTGCCAGCAGCTTATTTCCGCCGACAGGTCTGAATCAGCCCCAGCATTTT.

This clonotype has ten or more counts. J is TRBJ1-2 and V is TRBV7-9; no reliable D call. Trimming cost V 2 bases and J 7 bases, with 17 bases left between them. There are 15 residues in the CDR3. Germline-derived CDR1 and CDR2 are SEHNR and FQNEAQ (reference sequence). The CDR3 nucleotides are TGTGCCAGCAGCTTAAGTCTCCACGGGTTTTCTGGCTACACCTTC. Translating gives CASSLSLHGFSGYTF.

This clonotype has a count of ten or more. This chain's CDR3 is CASRSPGGYYGYTF. As DNA, the CDR3 is TGTGCCAGCAGGTCCCCAGGGGGATACTATGGCTACACCTTC. The V and J genes are TRBV6-1 and TRBJ1-2; 7 bases map to TRBD1. The CDR3 contains 14 residues. V gave up 6 bases and J gave up 3 bases; unmatched junction bases: 7. The germline CDR1 and CDR2 sequences are MNHNS and SASEGT.

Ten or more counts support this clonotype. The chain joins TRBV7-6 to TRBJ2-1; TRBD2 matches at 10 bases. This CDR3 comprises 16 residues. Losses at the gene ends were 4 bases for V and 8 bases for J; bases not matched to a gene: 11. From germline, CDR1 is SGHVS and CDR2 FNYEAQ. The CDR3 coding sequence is TGTGCCAGCAGCTCCCCTCTAGCGGGAGTGGAAGATGAGCAGTTCTTC. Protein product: CASSSPLAGVEDEQFF.

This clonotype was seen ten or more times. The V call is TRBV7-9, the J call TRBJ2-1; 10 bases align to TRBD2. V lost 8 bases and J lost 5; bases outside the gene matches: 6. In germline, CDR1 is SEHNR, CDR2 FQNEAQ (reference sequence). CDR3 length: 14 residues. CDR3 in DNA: TGTGCCAGCTTTACTAGCGGGACGCACAATGAGCAGTTCTTC. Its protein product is CASFTSGTHNEQFF. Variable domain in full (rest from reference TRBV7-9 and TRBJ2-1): DTGVSQNPRHKITKRGQNVTFRCDPISEHNRLYWYRQTLGQGPEFLTYFQNEAQLEKSRLLSDRFSAERPKGSFSTLEIQRTEQGDSAMYLCASFTSGTHNEQFFGPGTRLTVL.

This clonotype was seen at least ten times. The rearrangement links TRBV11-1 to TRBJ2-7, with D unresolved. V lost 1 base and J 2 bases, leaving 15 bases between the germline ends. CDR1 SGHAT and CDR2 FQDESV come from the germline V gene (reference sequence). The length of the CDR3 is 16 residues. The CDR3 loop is CASSLVGRAPPYEQYF. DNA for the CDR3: TGTGCCAGCAGCTTAGTGGGCAGAGCTCCACCCTACGAGCAGTACTTC.

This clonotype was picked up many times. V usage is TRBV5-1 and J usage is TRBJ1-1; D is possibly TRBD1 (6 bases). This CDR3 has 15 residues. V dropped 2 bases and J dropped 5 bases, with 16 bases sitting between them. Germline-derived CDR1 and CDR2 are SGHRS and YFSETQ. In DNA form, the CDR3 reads TGCGCCAGCAGCTTCCTAGGGGGGGGCTCTACTGAAGCTTTCTTT. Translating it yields CASSFLGGGSTEAFF.

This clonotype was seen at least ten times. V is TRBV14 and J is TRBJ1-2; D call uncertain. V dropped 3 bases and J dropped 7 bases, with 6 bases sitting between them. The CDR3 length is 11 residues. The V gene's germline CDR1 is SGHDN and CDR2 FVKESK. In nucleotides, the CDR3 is TGTGCCAGCAGCCAGGGGTTTGGCTACACCTTC. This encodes CASSQGFGYTF.

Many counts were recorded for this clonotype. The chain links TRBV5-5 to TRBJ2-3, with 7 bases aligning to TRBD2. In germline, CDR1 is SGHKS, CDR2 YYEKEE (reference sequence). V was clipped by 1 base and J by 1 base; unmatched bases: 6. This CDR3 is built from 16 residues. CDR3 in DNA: TGTGCCAGCAGCTTGATGGGGGGGGGTGGCACAGATACGCAGTATTTT. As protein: CASSLMGGGGTDTQYF.